What follows are 5 T cell receptor beta chains derived from one specimen sequenced in a study of vaccination effects on CD4 cells after COVID-19 (dated by TCRdb to between 2021 and 2023). Preparation of the library involved the immunoSEQ multiplex PCR assay. What TCRdb holds here is the immuneACCESS table cut down to in-frame rearrangements. Part of the clones is not present; checked against another copy, under half of the missing clones reflect an unresolved V gene, and the others are unexplained. This sample comprises approximately 54,000 clones, 80% to 85% of them detected only once. The top ten hold approximately 2.4% of the sample. In the ViraFEST assay, PBMC were stimulated with viral peptide pools, and TCR sequencing was then used to find antigen-specific CD4+ T cell clonotypes based on their expansion. After more than nine days of culture, CD4+ T cells were isolated with the EasySep CD4+ T cell isolation kit.

Antigens of these TCRs are unknown. The specimen was CD4+ T cells from PBMCs cultured with HCoV-229E spike peptides, collected before COVID-19 vaccination. According to the study, the label for this sample's cell subset or site signals: HCoV-229E spike overlapping peptide pool stimulation. These receptors all stem from a human donor who received a COVID-19 vaccine.

The V and J genes are TRBV14 and TRBJ2-1; unclear D gene. The CDR3 spans 15 residues. The V gene's germline CDR1 is SGHDN and CDR2 FVKESK. Between the trimmed V and J ends, which lost 1 base and 0 bases, there was a span of 7 bases. The CDR3 here is CASSQGLSSYNEQFF. The CDR3 region has the DNA TGTGCCAGCAGCCAAGGCCTGAGCTCCTACAATGAGCAGTTCTTC.

The chain joins TRBV5-8 to TRBJ2-1; D not certain. The CDR3 runs to 20 residues. V shed 3 bases and J shed 5 bases, with 30 bases lying between them. Per the germline V gene, CDR1 is SGHTS and CDR2 is YDEGEE. This chain's CDR3 is CASSSRLTGFLGLEHNEQFF. The CDR3 DNA sequence: TGTGCCAGCAGCTCCCGCCTGACTGGGTTTTTAGGGTTGGAGCACAATGAGCAGTTCTTC.

The CDR3 region is CASSFHSTPARGYTF. CDR3 in DNA: TGTGCCAGCAGTTTCCATTCGACACCTGCCAGGGGCTACACCTTC. J is TRBJ1-2 and V is TRBV28; D remains ambiguous. The germline CDR1 and CDR2 sequences are MDHEN and SYDVKM. Trimming stripped 3 bases from V and 8 bases from J, with 19 bases between. There are 15 residues in the CDR3.

This chain links TRBV18 with TRBJ1-1; D may be TRBD1 (5 bases). The CDR3 runs 17 residues. Trimming took off 3 bases at V and 7 bases at J, with 24 bases between the two ends. The germline gives CDR1 KGHSH, CDR2 LQKENI. The CDR3 region has the DNA TGTGCCAGCTCACCCACTCTTTTCGGGACGAACGACATTGAAGCTTTCTTT. This encodes CASSPTLFGTNDIEAFF.

The chain joins TRBV6-2 or TRBV6-3 to TRBJ2-3, with 11 bases lining up with TRBD1. From germline, CDR1 is MNHEY and CDR2 SVGEGT. V was pared by 4 bases and J by 4 bases, with 4 bases of the junction left unmatched. This CDR3 is 15 amino acids long. The CDR3 protein is CASSSRDRGSDTQYF. In DNA, the CDR3 is TGTGCCAGCAGTTCCCGGGACAGGGGGTCAGATACGCAGTATTTT.